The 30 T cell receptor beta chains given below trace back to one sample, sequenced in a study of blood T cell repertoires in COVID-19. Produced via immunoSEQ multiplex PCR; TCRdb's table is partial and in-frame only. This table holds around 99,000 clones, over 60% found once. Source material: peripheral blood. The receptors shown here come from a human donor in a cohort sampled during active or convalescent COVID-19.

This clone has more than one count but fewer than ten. The CDR3 sequence: CASSQGTGYNSPLHF. Here the CDR3 DNA reads TGCGCCAGCAGCCAAGGGACAGGTTATAATTCACCCCTCCACTTT. This chain links TRBV4-3 with TRBJ1-6, with 7 bases matching TRBD1. V was clipped by 1 base and J by 4 bases; unmatched bases: 1. The CDR3 contains 15 residues. The germline V gene has CDR1 LGHNA and CDR2 YSLEER.

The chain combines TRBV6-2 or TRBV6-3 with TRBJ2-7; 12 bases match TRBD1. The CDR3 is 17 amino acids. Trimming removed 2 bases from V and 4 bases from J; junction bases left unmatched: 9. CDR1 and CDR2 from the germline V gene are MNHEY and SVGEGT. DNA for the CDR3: TGTGCCAGCAGTTACGATGGATGGGACAGGGGGCTTTACGAGCAGTACTTC. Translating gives CASSYDGWDRGLYEQYF.

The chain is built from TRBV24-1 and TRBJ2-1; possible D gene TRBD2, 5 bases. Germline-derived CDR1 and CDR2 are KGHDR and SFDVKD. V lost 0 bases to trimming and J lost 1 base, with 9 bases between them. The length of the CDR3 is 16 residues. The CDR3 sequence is CATSDLRAVSYNEQFF. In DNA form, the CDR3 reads TGTGCCACCAGTGATTTGCGAGCGGTTTCCTACAATGAGCAGTTCTTC.

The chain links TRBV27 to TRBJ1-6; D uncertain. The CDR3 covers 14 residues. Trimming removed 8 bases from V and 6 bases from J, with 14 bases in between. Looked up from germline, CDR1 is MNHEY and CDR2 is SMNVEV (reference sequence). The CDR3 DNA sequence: TGTGCCAGCTGCAGGCAGCAAAGTAATTCACCCCTCCACTTT. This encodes CASCRQQSNSPLHF.

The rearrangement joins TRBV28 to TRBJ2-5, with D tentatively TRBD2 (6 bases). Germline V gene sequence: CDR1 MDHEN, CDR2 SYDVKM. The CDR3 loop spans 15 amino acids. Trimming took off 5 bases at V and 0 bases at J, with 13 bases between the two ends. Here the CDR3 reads CASSARTTHQETQYF. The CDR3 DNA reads TGTGCCAGCAGTGCAAGGACTACTCACCAAGAGACCCAGTACTTC.

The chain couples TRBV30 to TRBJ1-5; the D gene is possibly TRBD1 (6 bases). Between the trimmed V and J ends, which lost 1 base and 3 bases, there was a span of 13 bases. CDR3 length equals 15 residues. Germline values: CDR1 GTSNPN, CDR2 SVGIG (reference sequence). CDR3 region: CAWSAQGLANQPQHF. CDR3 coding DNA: TGTGCCTGGAGTGCCCAGGGGTTGGCCAATCAGCCCCAGCATTTT.

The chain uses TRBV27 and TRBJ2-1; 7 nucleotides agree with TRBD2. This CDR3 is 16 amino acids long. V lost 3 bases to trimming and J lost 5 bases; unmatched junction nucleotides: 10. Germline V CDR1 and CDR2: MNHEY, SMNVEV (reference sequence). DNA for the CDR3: TGTGCCAGCAGTTTTCATGGCGGGGGTCCTAACAATGAGCAGTTCTTC. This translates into CASSFHGGGPNNEQFF.

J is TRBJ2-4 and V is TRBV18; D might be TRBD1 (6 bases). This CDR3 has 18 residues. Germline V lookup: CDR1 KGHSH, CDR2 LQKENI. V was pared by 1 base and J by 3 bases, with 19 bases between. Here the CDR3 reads CASSPLRQVGEGKNIQYF. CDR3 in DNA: TGTGCCAGCTCACCACTACGACAGGTCGGGGAAGGCAAAAACATTCAGTACTTC.

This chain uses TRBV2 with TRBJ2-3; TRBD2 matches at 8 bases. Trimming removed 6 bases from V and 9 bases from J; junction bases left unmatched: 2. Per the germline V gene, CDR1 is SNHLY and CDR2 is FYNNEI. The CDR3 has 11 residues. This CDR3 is CASRREGTQYF. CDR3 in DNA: TGTGCCAGCAGACGGGAGGGGACGCAGTATTTT.

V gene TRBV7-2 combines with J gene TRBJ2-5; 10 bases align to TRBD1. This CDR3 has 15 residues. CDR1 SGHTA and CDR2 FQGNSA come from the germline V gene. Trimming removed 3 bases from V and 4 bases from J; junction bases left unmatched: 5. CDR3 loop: CASSLTGGASETQYF. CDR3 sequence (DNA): TGTGCCAGCAGCTTGACAGGGGGCGCGTCAGAGACCCAGTACTTC.

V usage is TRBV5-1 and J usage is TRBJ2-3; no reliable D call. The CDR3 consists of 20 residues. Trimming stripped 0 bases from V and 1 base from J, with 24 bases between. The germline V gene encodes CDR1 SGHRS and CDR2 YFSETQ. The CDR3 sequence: CASSLASLESYREGTDTQYF. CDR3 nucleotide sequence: TGCGCCAGCAGCTTGGCTTCGTTGGAAAGTTACCGAGAGGGCACAGATACGCAGTATTTT.

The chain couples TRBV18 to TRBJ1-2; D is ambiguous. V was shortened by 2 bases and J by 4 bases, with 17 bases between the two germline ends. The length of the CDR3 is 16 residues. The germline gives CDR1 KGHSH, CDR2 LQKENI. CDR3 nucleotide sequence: TGTGCCAGCTCACCAGCATATTTGCAGGAAACCTATGGCTACACCTTC. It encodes CASSPAYLQETYGYTF.

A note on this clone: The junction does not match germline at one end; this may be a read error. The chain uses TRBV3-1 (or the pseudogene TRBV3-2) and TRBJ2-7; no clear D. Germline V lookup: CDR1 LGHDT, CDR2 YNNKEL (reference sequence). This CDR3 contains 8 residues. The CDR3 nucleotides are TGTGCCAGCAGCCAAGGAGGCTTC. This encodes CASSQGGF.

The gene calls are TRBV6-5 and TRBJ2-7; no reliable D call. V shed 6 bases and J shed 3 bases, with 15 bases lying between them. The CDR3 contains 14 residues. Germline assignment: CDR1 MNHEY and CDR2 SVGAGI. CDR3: CASRPHYHLYEQYF. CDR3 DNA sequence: TGTGCCAGCAGGCCCCACTACCATCTCTACGAGCAGTACTTC.

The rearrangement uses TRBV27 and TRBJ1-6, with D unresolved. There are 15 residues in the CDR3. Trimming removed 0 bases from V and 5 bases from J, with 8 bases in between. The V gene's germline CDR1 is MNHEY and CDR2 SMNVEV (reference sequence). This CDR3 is CASSLSWHDNSPLHF. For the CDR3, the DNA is TGTGCCAGCAGTTTATCGTGGCATGATAATTCACCCCTCCACTTT.

The DNA of the CDR3 is TGTGCCAGCAGCCCAGACAGGGTTTGGGCAGATACGCAGTATTTT. Its translation: CASSPDRVWADTQYF. This sequence joins TRBV14 and TRBJ2-3; TRBD1 aligns across 7 bases. Germline V gene sequence: CDR1 SGHDN, CDR2 FVKESK. Trimming took 4 bases from V and 4 from J; bases not matched to a gene: 8. CDR3 size: 15 residues.

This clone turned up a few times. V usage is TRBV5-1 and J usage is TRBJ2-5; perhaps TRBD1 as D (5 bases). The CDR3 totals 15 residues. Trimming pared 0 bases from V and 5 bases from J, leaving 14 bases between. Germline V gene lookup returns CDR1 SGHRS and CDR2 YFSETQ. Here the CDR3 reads CASSLVTGVSETQYF. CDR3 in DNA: TGCGCCAGCAGCTTGGTTACAGGTGTATCGGAGACCCAGTACTTC.

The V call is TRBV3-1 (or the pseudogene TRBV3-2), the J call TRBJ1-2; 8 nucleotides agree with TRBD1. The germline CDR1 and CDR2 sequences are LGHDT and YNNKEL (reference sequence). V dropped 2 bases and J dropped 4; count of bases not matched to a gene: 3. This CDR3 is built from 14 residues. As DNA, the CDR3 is TGTGCCAGCAGCCAACAGGGGGCTGGCTATGGCTACACCTTC. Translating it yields CASSQQGAGYGYTF.

In DNA, the CDR3 is TGTGCCAGCAGTTTGTGGCAGAACACTGAAGCTTTCTTT. This translates into CASSLWQNTEAFF. J is TRBJ1-1 and V is TRBV12-3 or TRBV12-4; D call uncertain. V was trimmed by 3 bases and J by 1 base, leaving 6 bases between them. The CDR3 spans 13 residues.

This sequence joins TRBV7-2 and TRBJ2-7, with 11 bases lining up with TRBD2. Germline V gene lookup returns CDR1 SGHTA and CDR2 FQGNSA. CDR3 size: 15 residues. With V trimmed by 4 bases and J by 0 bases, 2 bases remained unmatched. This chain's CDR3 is CASSYLAGGSYEQYF. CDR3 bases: TGTGCCAGCAGCTACCTAGCGGGGGGCTCCTACGAGCAGTACTTC.

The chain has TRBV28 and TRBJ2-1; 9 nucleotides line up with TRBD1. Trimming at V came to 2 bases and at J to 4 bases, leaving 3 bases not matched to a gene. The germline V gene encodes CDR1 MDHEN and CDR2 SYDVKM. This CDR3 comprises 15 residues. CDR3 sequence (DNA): TGTGCCAGCAGTTTACGGGGACAGGGATACAATGAGCAGTTCTTC. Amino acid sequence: CASSLRGQGYNEQFF. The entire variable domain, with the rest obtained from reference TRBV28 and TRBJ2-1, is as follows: DVKVTQSSRYLVKRTGEKVFLECVQDMDHENMFWYRQDPGLGLRLIYFSYDVKMKEKGDIPEGYSVSREKKERFSLILESASTNQTSMYLCASSLRGQGYNEQFFGPGTRLTVL.

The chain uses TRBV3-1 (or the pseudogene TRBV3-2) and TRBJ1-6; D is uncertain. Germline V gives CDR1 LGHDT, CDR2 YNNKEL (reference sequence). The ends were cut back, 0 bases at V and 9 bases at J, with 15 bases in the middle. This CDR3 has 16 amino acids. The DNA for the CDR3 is TGTGCCAGCAGCCAAGACGCGGGGAGCGTTGGTTCACCCCTCCACTTT. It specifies CASSQDAGSVGSPLHF.

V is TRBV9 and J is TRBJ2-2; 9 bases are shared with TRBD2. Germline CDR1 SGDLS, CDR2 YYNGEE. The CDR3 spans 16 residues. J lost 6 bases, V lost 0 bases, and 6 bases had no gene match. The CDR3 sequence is CASSVDSGRIAGELFF. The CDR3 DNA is TGTGCCAGCAGCGTAGATAGCGGGAGAATAGCCGGGGAGCTGTTTTTT. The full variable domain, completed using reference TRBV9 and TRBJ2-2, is DSGVTQTPKHLITATGQRVTLRCSPRSGDLSVYWYQQSLDQGLQFLIQYYNGEERAKGNILERFSAQQFPDLHSELNLSSLELGDSALYFCASSVDSGRIAGELFFGEGSRLTVL.

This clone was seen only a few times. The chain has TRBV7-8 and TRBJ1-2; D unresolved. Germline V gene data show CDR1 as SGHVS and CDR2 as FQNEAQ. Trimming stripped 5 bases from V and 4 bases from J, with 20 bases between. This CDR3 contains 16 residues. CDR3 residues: CASSRLGRGFGYGYTF. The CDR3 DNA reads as TGTGCCAGCAGCCGACTTGGGCGTGGTTTCGGCTATGGCTACACCTTC. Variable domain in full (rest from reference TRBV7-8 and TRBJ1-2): GAGVSQSPRYKVAKRGQDVALRCDPISGHVSLFWYQQALGQGPEFLTYFQNEAQLDKSGLPSDRFFAERPEGSVSTLKIQRTQQEDSAVYLCASSRLGRGFGYGYTFGSGTRLTVV.

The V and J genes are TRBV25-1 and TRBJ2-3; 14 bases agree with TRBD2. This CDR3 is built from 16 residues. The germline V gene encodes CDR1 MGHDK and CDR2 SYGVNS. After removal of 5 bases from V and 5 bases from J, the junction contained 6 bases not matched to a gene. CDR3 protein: CASSSGLAGVLDTQYF. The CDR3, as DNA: TGTGCCAGCAGTTCGGGACTAGCGGGAGTACTAGATACGCAGTATTTT.

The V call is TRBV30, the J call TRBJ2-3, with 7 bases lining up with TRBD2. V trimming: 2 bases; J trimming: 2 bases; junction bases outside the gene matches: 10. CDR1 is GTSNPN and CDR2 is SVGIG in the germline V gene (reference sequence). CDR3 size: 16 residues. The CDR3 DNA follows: TGTGCCTGGAGTACATTTCTAGCGGCCTACACAGATACGCAGTATTTT. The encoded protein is CAWSTFLAAYTDTQYF.

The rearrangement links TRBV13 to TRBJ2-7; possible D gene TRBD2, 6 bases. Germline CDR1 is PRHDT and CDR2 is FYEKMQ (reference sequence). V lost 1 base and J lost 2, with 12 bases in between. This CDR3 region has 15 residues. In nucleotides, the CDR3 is TGTGCCAGCAGCTTAGTGGGACTGGAGACCTACGAGCAGTACTTC. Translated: CASSLVGLETYEQYF.

For the CDR3, the DNA is TGTGCCAGCACCCGCCCGGGAACCGGGGAGCTGTTTTTT. The encoded protein is CASTRPGTGELFF. The rearrangement joins TRBV9 to TRBJ2-2, with TRBD2 as a possible D gene (5 bases). Germline V lookup: CDR1 SGDLS, CDR2 YYNGEE. V was shortened by 6 bases and J by 5 bases, with 11 bases between the two germline ends. There are 13 residues in the CDR3.

The CDR3 is CASSQGTGWNYGYTF. For the CDR3, the DNA is TGCGCCAGCAGCCAAGGGACAGGATGGAACTATGGCTACACCTTC. The chain links TRBV4-1 to TRBJ1-2, with 7 bases aligning to TRBD1. Germline-derived CDR1 and CDR2 are MGHRA and YSYEKL. The V segment lost 1 base and the J segment 2 bases; nucleotides outside the gene matches: 4. This CDR3 comprises 15 residues.

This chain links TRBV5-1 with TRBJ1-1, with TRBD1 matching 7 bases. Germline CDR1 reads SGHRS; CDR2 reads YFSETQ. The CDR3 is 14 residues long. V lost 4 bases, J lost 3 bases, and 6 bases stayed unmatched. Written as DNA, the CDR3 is TGCGCCAGCAGCATTACAGGGGTGGACACTGAAGCTTTCTTT. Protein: CASSITGVDTEAFF.